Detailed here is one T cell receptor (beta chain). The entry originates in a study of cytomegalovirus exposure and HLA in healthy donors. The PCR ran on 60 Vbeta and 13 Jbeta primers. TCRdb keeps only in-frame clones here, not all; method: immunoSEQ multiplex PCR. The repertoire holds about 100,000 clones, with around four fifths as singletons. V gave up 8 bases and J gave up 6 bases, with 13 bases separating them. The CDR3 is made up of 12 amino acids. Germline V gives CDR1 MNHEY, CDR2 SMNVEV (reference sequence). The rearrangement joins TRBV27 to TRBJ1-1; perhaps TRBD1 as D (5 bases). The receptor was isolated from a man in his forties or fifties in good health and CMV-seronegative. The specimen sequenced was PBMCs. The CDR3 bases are TGTGCCAGCGGCTTCAGGGTTCCTGAAGCTTTCTTT. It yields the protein CASGFRVPEAFF.